This T cell receptor beta chain was observed in a study of T cells in Graves' hyperthyroidism and ophthalmopathy. Amplification targeted TCR beta CDR3 regions from RNA transcripts. HTBI primers were employed in a first-round RT-PCR of the TCR CDR3. One entry per CDR3 protein results from TCRdb running MiXCR on the multiplex PCR reads. The repertoire holds 300,000 to 400,000 distinct CDR3 sequences, with around a sixth as singletons. This CDR3 has 11 amino acids. The V gene's germline CDR1 is ENHRY and CDR2 SYGVKD. Trimming left V 5 bases short and J 5 bases short, with 5 bases between. This rearrangement joins TRBV10-3 to TRBJ2-3; no clear D. The receptor was derived from a woman aged 45-65 years with Graves' hyperthyroidism. The sample was blood. The CDR3 here is CAISNQDTQYF. Here the CDR3 DNA reads TGTGCCATCAGTAACCAAGATACGCAGTATTTT.